The sequence of this T cell receptor (beta chain) was determined in a study of human T cells and chemical hapten exposure. Study information: Sensitization employed 2% DPC on about 2 cm by about 2 cm of upper inner arm skin.

There are many counts of this clonotype. No antigen is known for it. Under the authors' procedure: Samples held a median of 95,638 TCRs, range roughly 20,000–700,000. TCRdb reanalysed the RACE reads using MiXCR and keeps one entry per CDR3 protein. The V and J calls reflect TCRdb's pipeline rather than the authors' work. Of roughly 38,000 distinct CDR3 sequences listed, around 12% are singletons. Study results and caveats: Relative to control repertoires, expanded TCRs gave rise to significantly more large CDR3 similarity clusters.

V was clipped by 5 bases and J by 4 bases; unmatched bases: 7. This CDR3 is built from 14 residues. Germline V gives CDR1 MNHEY, CDR2 SVGEGT. Time point reported: pre-sensitization, week 0. As to treatment: therapeutic diphenylcyclopropenone sensitization with weekly scalp DPC. Alopecia patients, 18 to 70 years old and DPC-suitable, served as donors. The source is a woman aged 25 to 39 with alopecia areata. Some clones in this sample may be carry-over from other donors' samples. The chain combines TRBV6-2 or TRBV6-3 with TRBJ2-5, with 7 positions matching TRBD2. The specimen was whole blood, collected in connection with sensitization to the hapten diphenylcyclopropenone (DPC). The CDR3 spells CASSGRVARETQYF. The CDR3 bases are TGTGCCAGCAGTGGGAGGGTGGCCCGAGAGACCCAGTACTTC.